This record concerns one T cell receptor beta chain sequence. Its antigen is currently not known. Base qualities are not provided; no much larger clone lies one nucleotide away. TCR beta libraries were generated from genomic DNA with the immunoSEQ kit, following the manufacturer's recommendations. To prepare libraries, a first multiplex PCR with proprietary primers was run, followed by a second PCR that added unique barcodes, and a bead cleanup was done after each round. Each sample batch included a kit-provided positive control reaction and a negative control reaction. The final libraries underwent checking on an Agilent 4200 TapeStation D1000 ScreenTape, volumetric pooling, and quantification by qPCR. Sequencing ran on an Illumina NextSeq500 with a MidOutput 150-cycle cartridge, using 156 Read1 and 15 Index1 cycles with kit custom primers. The pooled library was loaded at 0.95 to 1 pM, with a roughly 20% PhiX control spiked in. On the study's bioinformatics: Vendor-processed data were analyzed in R, with a clonotype defined as all T cells sharing the same CDR3 nucleotide sequence. For clone abundance analyses, frequencies were normalized to the 10,000 most abundant clones per sample. Public T cell clones, averaging fewer than five per sample, were removed before analysis. A difference in abundance of at least 32-fold between compartments was used to define tumor-enriched and baseline blood-enriched clonotypes. Clonotypes expanded or contracted between blood time points were identified with a beta-binomial differential abundance model. The Baroni-Urbani and Buser coefficient was used to measure tumor-blood repertoire similarity, and groups were compared with two-tailed Wilcoxon tests in R. The table comes from immuneACCESS by way of TCRdb, which keeps in-frame sequences with V and J called. Part of the clones is missing from these tables; in studies checked, under half for an unresolved V gene and the rest for unknown reasons. V, J and clone size derive from that table, while D and trimming were established from the DNA sequence. Recorded for this sample are around 180,000 clones; around 90% of them occurred a single time. Around 11% of the sample rests with the top ten.

The sample comes from a study of radiation and T cells in renal cell carcinoma (dated by TCRdb to the early 2020s). Regarding the research as a whole: In total, 50 to 60 samples underwent TCR beta sequencing: around 25 tumors plus 27 peripheral blood samples. A total of 4 million to 5 million unique CDR3 nucleotide sequences, encoding fewer than 3,000,000 unique CDR3 amino acid sequences, were found across all 50 or so samples. The final blood draw took place at 4 weeks after radiation, the same time as nephrectomy. What the work shows at the level of the full study, not this receptor alone: No pretreatment tumor biopsies were available, so the baseline intratumoral presence of clonotypes could not be determined. The single-armed trial design could not address effects of radiation dose or scheduling on the TCR repertoire. Tracking of blood repertoire dynamics stopped at three to five weeks after treatment, with no follow-up past that point. Top tumor clonotypes rose in blood from baseline to 2 weeks post-radiation, then contracted by 4 weeks, suggesting transient expansion of tumor-resident clones.

The time point tag for this specimen amounts to: blood 4 weeks post-SBRT, at nephrectomy. The intended sense of this specimen's treatment or condition label: 15 Gy SBRT to primary tumor, nephrectomy 4 weeks later. The samples were obtained from a clinical trial, where primary renal cell carcinomas were treated with 15 Gy stereotactic body radiation therapy and then removed by nephrectomy 4 weeks afterward. Serial peripheral blood from radiation-treated patients was sampled at baseline, 2 weeks and 4 weeks after SBRT to track tumor-enriched clonotypes. All patients had renal cell carcinoma with clear cell pathology. Genomic DNA for TCR sequencing was prepared using the QIAamp DNA Blood Mini Kit (Qiagen). Only samples passing all quality control checks were included in the analyses. There are 12 amino acids in the CDR3, from cysteine to phenylalanine inclusive. The sequence is cut down to CDR3 DNA, 36 bases in frame from base 1. CDR1 is given as SGHVS and CDR2 as FQNEAQ, both from the germline V gene. Trimming costs V 4 bases and J 3 bases, and their ends lie 4 bases apart.

This TCR was sampled from a woman aged 45-65 years with renal cell carcinoma. This specimen was blood, taken from a patient whose treatment included radiotherapy and nephrectomy. The rearrangement combines TRBV7-8 with TRBJ1-5; too little of a D gene remains to name it. CDR3 protein: CASSWNNQPQHF. The bases are TGTGCCAGCAGCTGGAACAATCAGCCCCAGCATTTT.